This TCR beta chain was recorded in a study of blood T cell repertoires in COVID-19. Looking at the study overall: The United States, Italy and Spain provided the acute and convalescent COVID-19 samples. PBMCs, B-cell-depleted T cells, or T cells provided the cDNA or gDNA that made up the material.

The authors' processing: Amplifying reference gene primers gave estimates of nucleated cell counts. This table comes from immunoSEQ multiplex PCR, and its TCRdb copy is limited to in-frame clones, with some not included. That table is the source of V, J and clone size, and D and trimming were worked out from the DNA. The sample holds 150,000 or so clones, more than 65% seen once. CDR1 and CDR2 (germline): SGHNT, YYREEE (reference sequence). This CDR3 is 17 amino acids long. The V end was cut by 4 bases, the J end by 0 bases, with 19 bases between. Sequencing was performed on peripheral blood. V gene TRBV5-4 combines with J gene TRBJ1-2; no firm D call. The sequence derives from a woman aged 60-70 years with acute or convalescent COVID-19. The CDR3 coding sequence is TGTGCCAGCAGCCTCCCTCGTACTTATACAGCTAACTATGGCTACACCTTC. This codes for CASSLPRTYTANYGYTF.